This T cell receptor beta chain originates from a study of T-cell memory formation after mild COVID-19. Study at large: TCR clusters largely stayed donor specific.

In the case of this clonotype: What it recognizes is unknown.

5'RACE with constant-segment primers yielded barcoded, UMI-tagged TCR alpha and TCR beta cDNA libraries. TCRdb itself ran the 5' RACE reads through MiXCR, one entry per CDR3 protein. The sample has 92,000 or so distinct CDR3 sequences, around 13% seen once; the top ten hold about 26%. V lost 5 bases and J lost 3, with 14 bases in between. The CDR3 sequence is 14 residues long. Germline V CDR1 and CDR2: LGHNA, YSLEER. Study-level points and caveats: Pre-infection memory carried some responding clones, suggesting that cross-reactive memory joined. Clones contracting day 15 to 85 were balanced CD4/CD8; later expanders leaned CD4+.

Input material: PBMCs or a T cell subset sorted from them (not recorded which). This receptor was taken from an adult woman who had mild COVID-19 (a few samples of this study predate the infection). Cell type and time point are not known. The V gene is TRBV4-3, the J gene TRBJ2-7, with a tentative D call TRBD1 (5 bases). The CDR3 region is CASSEGVVGYEQYF. DNA of the CDR3: TGCGCCAGCAGCGAAGGGGTGGTGGGCTACGAGCAGTACTTC.